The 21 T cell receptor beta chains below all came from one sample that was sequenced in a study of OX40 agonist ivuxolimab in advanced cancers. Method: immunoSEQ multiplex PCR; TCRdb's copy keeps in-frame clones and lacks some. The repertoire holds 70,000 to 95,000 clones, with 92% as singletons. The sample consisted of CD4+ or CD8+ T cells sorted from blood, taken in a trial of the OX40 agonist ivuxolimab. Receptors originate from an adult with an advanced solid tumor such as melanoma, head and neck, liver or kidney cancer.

The CDR3 region has the DNA TGTGCCAGCAGTCCGGACAGGACTGGAGGCACTGAAGCTTTCTTT. This sequence encodes CASSPDRTGGTEAFF. The chain recombines TRBV27 with TRBJ1-1; 7 positions match TRBD1. The CDR3 is made up of 15 amino acids. V shed 5 bases, J shed 4 bases, and the junction held 10 bases outside the gene matches. Looked up from germline, CDR1 is MNHEY and CDR2 is SMNVEV (reference sequence).

The CDR3 sequence is CASSLRGYTEAFF. The CDR3 DNA reads TGTGCCAGCAGCCTAAGGGGGTACACTGAAGCTTTCTTT. The gene calls are TRBV5-8 and TRBJ1-1, with TRBD1 as a possible D gene (6 bases). The CDR3 covers 13 residues. Trimming shortened V by 4 bases and J by 3 bases, and 10 bases separated the two germline ends. The germline CDR1 and CDR2 sequences are SGHTS and YDEGEE.

This CDR3 reads CAIQGLGTYNEQFF. CDR3 sequence (DNA): TGTGCCATCCAAGGACTAGGGACCTACAATGAGCAGTTCTTC. The chain couples TRBV10-3 to TRBJ2-1, with 7 bases that match TRBD2. The CDR3 length is 14 residues. V was pared by 8 bases and J by 2 bases, with 6 bases of the junction left unmatched. Germline V gene data show CDR1 as ENHRY and CDR2 as SYGVKD.

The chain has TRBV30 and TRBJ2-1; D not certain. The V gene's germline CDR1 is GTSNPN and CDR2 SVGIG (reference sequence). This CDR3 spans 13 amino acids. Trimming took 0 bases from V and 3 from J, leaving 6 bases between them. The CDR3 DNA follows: TGTGCCTGGAGTGTACGGATCTACAATGAGCAGTTCTTC. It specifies CAWSVRIYNEQFF.

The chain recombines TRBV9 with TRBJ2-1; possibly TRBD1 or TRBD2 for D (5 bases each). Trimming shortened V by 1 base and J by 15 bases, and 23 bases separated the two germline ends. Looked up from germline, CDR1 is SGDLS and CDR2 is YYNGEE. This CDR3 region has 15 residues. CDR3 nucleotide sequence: TGTGCCAGCAGCGTATTGGGGGAATCCTCTACAATGGTGTTCTTC. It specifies CASSVLGESSTMVFF.

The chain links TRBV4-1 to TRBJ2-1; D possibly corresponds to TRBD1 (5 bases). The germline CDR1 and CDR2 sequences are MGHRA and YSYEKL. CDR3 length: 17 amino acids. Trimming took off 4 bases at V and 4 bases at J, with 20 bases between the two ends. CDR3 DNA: TGCGCCAGCAGCCTAGAAAGAGACAGACCACCTTACAATGAGCAGTTCTTC. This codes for CASSLERDRPPYNEQFF.

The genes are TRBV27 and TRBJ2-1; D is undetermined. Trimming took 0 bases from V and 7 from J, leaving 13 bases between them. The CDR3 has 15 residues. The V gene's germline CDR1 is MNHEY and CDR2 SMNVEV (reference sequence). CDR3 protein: CASSLSSRRANEQFF. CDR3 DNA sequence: TGTGCCAGCAGTTTATCGTCCCGGAGAGCTAATGAGCAGTTCTTC.

The CDR3, as DNA: TGTGCCAGCAGCTTAAAAGCAGGGGCTGAAGCTTTCTTT. Translated: CASSLKAGAEAFF. The chain uses TRBV7-3 and TRBJ1-1; D may be TRBD1 (6 bases). In germline, CDR1 is SGHTA, CDR2 FQGTGA. The CDR3 contains 13 residues. V was trimmed by 1 base and J by 6 bases, leaving 9 bases between them. The full variable domain, its missing parts supplied by reference TRBV7-3 and TRBJ1-1, is GAGVSQTPSNKVTEKGKYVELRCDPISGHTALYWYRQSLGQGPEFLIYFQGTGAADDSGLPNDRFFAVRPEGSVSTLKIQRTERGDSAVYLCASSLKAGAEAFFGQGTRLTVV.

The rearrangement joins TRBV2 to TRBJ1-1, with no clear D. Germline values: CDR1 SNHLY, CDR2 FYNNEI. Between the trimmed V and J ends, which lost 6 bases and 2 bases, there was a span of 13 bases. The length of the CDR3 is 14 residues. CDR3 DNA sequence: TGTGCCAGCAGAGGCCGCCAGACCAACACTGAAGCTTTCTTT. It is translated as CASRGRQTNTEAFF.

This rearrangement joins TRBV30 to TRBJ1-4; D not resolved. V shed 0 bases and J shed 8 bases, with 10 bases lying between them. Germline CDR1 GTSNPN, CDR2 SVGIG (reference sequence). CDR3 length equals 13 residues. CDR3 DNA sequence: TGTGCCTGGAGTGTTTCAGGAAGGGAAAAACTGTTTTTT. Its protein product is CAWSVSGREKLFF.

DNA of the CDR3: TGTGCCAGCAGCTCGGGGACTCGCACAGATACGCAGTATTTT. Encoded protein: CASSSGTRTDTQYF. This sequence joins TRBV7-3 and TRBJ2-3; possible D gene TRBD2, 6 bases. The CDR3 runs 14 residues. From germline, CDR1 is SGHTA and CDR2 FQGTGA. V dropped 4 bases and J dropped 1 base, with 9 bases sitting between them.

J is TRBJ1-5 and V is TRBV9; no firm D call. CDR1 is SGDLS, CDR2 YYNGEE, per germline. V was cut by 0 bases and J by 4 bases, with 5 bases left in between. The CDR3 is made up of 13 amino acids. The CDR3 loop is CASSVAGNQPQHF. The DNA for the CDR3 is TGTGCCAGCAGCGTAGCCGGAAATCAGCCCCAGCATTTT. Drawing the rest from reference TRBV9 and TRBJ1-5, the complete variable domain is DSGVTQTPKHLITATGQRVTLRCSPRSGDLSVYWYQQSLDQGLQFLIQYYNGEERAKGNILERFSAQQFPDLHSELNLSSLELGDSALYFCASSVAGNQPQHFGDGTRLSIL.

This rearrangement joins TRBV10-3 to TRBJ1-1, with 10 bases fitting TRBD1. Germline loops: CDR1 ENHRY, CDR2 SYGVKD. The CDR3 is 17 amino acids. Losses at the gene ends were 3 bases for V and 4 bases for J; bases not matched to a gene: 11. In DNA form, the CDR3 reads TGTGCCATCAGTGATGACCTGGGACAGGGGAAGGGCACTGAAGCTTTCTTT. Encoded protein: CAISDDLGQGKGTEAFF.

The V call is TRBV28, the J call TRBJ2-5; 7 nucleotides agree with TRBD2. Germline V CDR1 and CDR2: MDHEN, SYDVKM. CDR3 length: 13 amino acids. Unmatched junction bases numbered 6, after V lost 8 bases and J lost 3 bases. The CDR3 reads CASGGGTKETQYF. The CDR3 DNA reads TGTGCCAGCGGCGGGGGAACGAAAGAGACCCAGTACTTC. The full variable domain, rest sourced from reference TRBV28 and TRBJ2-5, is DVKVTQSSRYLVKRTGEKVFLECVQDMDHENMFWYRQDPGLGLRLIYFSYDVKMKEKGDIPEGYSVSREKKERFSLILESASTNQTSMYLCASGGGTKETQYFGPGTRLLVL.

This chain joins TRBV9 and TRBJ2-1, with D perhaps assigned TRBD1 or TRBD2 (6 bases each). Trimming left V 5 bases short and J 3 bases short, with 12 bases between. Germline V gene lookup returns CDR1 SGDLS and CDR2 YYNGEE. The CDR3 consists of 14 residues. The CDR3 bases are TGTGCCAGCAGTGGGGGCGGGGACTACAATGAGCAGTTCTTC. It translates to CASSGGGDYNEQFF.

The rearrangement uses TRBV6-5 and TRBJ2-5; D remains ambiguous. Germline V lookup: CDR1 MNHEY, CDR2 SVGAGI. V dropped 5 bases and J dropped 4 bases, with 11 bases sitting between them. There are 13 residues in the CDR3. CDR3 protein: CASSRFTTETQYF. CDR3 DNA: TGTGCCAGCAGTCGATTTACCACAGAGACCCAGTACTTC.

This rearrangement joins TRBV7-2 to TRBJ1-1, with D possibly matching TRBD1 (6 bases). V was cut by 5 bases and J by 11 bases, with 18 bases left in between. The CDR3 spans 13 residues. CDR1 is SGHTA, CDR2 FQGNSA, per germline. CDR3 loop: CASSVNRVVGAFF. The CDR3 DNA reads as TGTGCCAGCAGCGTCAACAGGGTTGTGGGGGCTTTCTTT.

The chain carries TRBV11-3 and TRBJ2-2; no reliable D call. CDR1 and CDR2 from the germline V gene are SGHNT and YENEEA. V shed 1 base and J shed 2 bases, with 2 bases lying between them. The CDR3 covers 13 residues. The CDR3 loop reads CASSLVNTGELFF. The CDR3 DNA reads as TGTGCCAGCAGCTTAGTCAACACCGGGGAGCTGTTTTTT. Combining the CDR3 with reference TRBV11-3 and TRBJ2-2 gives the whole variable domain EAGVVQSPRYKIIEKKQPVAFWCNPISGHNTLYWYLQNLGQGPELLIRYENEEAVDDSQLPKDRFSAERLKGVDSTLKIQPAELGDSAVYLCASSLVNTGELFFGEGSRLTVL.

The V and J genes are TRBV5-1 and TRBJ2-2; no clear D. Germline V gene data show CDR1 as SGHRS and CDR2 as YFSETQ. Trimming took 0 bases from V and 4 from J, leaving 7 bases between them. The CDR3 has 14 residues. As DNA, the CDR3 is TGCGCCAGCAGCTTGGATGGGTCCACCGGGGAGCTGTTTTTT. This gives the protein CASSLDGSTGELFF. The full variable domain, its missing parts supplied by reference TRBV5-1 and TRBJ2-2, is KAGVTQTPRYLIKTRGQQVTLSCSPISGHRSVSWYQQTPGQGLQFLFEYFSETQRNKGNFPGRFSGRQFSNSRSEMNVSTLELGDSALYLCASSLDGSTGELFFGEGSRLTVL.

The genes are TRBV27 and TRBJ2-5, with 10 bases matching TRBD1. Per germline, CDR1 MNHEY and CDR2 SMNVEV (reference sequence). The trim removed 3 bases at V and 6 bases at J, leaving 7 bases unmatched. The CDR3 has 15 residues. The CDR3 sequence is CASSLSRDRGQTQYF. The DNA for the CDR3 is TGTGCCAGCAGTTTGAGCCGGGACAGGGGACAGACCCAGTACTTC.

CDR3 in DNA: TGTGCCAGCAGCCCAAGGAGAGGGGAGACTGAAGCTTTCTTT. Residues: CASSPRRGETEAFF. V is TRBV6-1 and J is TRBJ1-1; D is perhaps TRBD1 (5 bases). CDR1 MNHNS and CDR2 SASEGT come from the germline V gene. The CDR3 length is 14 residues. V was clipped by 6 bases and J by 5 bases, with 16 bases between them.